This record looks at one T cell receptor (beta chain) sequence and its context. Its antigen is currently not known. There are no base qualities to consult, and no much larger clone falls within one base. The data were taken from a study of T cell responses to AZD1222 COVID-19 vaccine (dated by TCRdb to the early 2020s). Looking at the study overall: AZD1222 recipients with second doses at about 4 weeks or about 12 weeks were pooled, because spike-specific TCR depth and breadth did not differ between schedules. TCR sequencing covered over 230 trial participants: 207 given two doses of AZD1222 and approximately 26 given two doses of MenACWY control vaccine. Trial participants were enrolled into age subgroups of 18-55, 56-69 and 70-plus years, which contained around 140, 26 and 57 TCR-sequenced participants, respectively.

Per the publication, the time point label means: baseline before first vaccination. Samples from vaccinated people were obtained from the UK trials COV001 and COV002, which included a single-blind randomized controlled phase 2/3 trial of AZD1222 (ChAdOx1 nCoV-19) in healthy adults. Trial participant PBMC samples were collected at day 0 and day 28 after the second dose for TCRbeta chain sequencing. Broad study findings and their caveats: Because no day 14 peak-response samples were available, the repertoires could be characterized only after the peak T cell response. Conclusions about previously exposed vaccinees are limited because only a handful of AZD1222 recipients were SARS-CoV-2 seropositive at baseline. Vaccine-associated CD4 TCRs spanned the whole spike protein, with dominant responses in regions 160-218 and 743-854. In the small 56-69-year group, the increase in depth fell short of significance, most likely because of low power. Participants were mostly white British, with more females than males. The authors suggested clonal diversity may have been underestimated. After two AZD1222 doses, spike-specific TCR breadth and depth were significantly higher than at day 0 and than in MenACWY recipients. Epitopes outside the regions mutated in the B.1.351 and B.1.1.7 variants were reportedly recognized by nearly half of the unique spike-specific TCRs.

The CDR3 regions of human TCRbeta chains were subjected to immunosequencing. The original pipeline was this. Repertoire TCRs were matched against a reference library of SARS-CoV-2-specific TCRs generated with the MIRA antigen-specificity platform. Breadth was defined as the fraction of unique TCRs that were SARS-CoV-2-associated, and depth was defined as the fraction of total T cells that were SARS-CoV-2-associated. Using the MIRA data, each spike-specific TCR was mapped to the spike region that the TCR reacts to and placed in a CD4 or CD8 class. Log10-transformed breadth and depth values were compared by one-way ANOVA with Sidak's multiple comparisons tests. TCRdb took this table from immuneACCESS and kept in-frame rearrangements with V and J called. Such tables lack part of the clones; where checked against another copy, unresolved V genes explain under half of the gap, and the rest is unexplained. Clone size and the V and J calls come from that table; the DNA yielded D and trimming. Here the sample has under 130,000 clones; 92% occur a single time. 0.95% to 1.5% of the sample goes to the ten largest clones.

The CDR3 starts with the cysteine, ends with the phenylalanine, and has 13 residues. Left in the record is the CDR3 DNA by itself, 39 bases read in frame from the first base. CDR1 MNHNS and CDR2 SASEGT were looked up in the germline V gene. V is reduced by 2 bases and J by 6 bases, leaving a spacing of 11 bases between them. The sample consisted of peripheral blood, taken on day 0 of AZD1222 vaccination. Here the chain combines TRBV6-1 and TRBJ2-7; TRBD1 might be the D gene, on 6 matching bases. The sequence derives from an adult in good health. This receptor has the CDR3 CASSENRAREQYF. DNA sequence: TGTGCCAGCAGTGAAAACAGGGCACGCGAGCAGTACTTC.